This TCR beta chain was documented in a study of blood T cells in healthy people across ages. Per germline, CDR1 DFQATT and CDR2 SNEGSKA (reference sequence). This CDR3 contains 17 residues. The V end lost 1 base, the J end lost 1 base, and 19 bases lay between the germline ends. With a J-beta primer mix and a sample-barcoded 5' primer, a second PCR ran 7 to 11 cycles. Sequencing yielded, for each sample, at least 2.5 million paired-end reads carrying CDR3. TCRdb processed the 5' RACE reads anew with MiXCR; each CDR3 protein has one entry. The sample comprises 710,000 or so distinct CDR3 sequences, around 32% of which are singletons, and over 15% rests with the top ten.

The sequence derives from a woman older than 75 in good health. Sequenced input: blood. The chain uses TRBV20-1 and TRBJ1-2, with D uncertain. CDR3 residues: CSARGQYHSLINYGYTF. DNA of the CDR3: TGCAGTGCTAGAGGACAATATCATTCCCTTATTAACTATGGCTACACCTTC.